Described below is a single T cell receptor beta chain sequence and its context. As yet, its antigen is unknown. This record belongs to a study of T cell responses to AZD1222 COVID-19 vaccine. Study-level findings and limits: The study reported that nearly half of spike-specific TCRs target unmutated variant regions.

Pooled in the analysis were second doses at about 4 or about 12 weeks. The repertoire was sequenced with immunoSEQ multiplex PCR; TCRdb's copy has only in-frame clones and lacks some. The sample carries some 50,000 clones, 70% to 90% recorded once. Losses at the gene ends were 6 bases for V and 2 bases for J; bases not matched to a gene: 8. Germline values: CDR1 LGHDT, CDR2 YNNKEL (reference sequence). The CDR3 runs to 16 residues. This receptor was taken from an adult who received the AZD1222 COVID-19 vaccine. The V call is TRBV3-1 (or the pseudogene TRBV3-2), the J call TRBJ2-3; 10 positions agree with TRBD1. This specimen was peripheral blood, taken 28 days after the second AZD1222 dose. CDR3: CASSPRTGGYTDTQYF. As DNA, the CDR3 is TGTGCCAGCAGTCCCCGGACAGGGGGATACACAGATACGCAGTATTTT.